This T cell receptor beta chain came from a study of blood T cell repertoires in COVID-19. Participant-reported clinical history was the basis for cohort assignment. CDR1 SGHDT and CDR2 YYEEEE come from the germline V gene. Deletions cut 0 bases from V and 1 base from J, with 5 bases between. CDR3 length: 14 residues. The data were produced by immunoSEQ multiplex PCR, yet TCRdb's version contains in-frame clones alone and is incomplete. This sample has some 430,000 clones, with roughly 88% found just once. Sequenced material: PBMCs or T cells enriched from blood (not recorded which). The TCR originated in a young man who had recovered from COVID-19. The chain links TRBV5-6 to TRBJ1-3; the D is unclear. CDR3 sequence (DNA): TGTGCCAGCAGCTTGGGGCAGTCTGGAAACACCATATATTTT. Its translation: CASSLGQSGNTIYF.